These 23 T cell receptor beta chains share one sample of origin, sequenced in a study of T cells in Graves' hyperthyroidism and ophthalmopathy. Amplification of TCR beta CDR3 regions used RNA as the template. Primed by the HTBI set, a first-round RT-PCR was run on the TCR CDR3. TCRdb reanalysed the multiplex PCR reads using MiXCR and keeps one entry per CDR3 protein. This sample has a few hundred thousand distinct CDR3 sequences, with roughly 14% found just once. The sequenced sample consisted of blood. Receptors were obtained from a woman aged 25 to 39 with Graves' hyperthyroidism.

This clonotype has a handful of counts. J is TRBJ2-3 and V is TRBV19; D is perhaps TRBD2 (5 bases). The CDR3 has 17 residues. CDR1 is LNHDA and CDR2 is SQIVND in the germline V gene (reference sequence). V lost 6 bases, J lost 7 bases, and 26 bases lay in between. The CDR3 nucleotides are TGTGCCAGTAGGGTTTCCTCACCACCGGGAACCCATTATACGCAGTATTTT. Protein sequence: CASRVSSPPGTHYTQYF.

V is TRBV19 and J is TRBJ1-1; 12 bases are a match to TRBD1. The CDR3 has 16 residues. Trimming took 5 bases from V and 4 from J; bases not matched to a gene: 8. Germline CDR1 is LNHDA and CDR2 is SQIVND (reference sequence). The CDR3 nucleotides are TGTGCCAGTAGTCCCGGGACAGGGGGCTTGAGCACTGAAGCTTTCTTT. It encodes CASSPGTGGLSTEAFF.

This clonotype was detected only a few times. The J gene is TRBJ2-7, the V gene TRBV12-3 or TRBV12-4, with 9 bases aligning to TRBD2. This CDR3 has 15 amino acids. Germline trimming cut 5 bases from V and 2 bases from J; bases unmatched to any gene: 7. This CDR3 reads CASSPRRGGAYEQYF. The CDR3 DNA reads TGTGCCAGCAGTCCCCGACGCGGGGGGGCCTACGAGCAGTACTTC.

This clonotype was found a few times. In DNA, the CDR3 is TGTGCCAGCAGTCAGACTAGCGGGGGTGGCACAGATACGCAGTATTTT. Translating it yields CASSQTSGGGTDTQYF. The J gene is TRBJ2-3, the V gene TRBV12-3 or TRBV12-4; 12 bases are a match to TRBD2. The CDR3 is made up of 16 amino acids. Trimming took 5 bases from V and 1 from J; bases not matched to a gene: 4.

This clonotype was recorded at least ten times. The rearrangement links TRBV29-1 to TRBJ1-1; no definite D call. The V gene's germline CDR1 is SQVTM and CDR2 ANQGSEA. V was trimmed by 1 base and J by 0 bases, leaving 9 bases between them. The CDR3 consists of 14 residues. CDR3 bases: TGCAGCGTTGAAGGGGGAGACATGAACACTGAAGCTTTCTTT. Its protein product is CSVEGGDMNTEAFF.

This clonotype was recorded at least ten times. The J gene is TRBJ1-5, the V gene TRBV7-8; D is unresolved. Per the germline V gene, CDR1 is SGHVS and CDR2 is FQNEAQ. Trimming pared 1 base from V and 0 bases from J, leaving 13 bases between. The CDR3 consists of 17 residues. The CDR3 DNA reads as TGTGCCAGCAGCTTAGTTTGGACGGCCGATAGCAATCAGCCCCAGCATTTT. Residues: CASSLVWTADSNQPQHF.

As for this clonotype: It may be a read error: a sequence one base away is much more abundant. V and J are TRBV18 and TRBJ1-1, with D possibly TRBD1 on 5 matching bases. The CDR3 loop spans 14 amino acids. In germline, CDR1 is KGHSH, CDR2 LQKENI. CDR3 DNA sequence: TGTGCCGGCTCACCCAGGGTTGGGAACACTGAAGCTTTCTTT. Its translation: CAGSPRVGNTEAFF.

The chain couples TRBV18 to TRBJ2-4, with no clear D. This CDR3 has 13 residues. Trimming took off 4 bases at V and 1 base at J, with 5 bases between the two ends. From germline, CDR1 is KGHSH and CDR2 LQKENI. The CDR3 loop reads CASSRAAKNIQYF. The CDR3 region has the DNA TGTGCCAGCTCACGGGCGGCCAAAAACATTCAGTACTTC.

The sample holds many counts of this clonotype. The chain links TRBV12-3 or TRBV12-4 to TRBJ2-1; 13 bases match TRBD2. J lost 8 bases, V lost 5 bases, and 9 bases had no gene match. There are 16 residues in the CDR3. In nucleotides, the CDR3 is TGTGCCAGCAGTCTGCCGGGACTAGCGGGAACGCATGAGCAGTTCTTC. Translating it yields CASSLPGLAGTHEQFF.

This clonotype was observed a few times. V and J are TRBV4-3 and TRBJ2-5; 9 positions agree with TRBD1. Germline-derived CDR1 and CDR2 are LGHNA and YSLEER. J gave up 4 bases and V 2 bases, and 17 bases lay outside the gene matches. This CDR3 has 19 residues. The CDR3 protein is CASSQNPPWTGEVGETQYF. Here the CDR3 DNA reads TGCGCCAGCAGCCAAAACCCTCCCTGGACAGGGGAGGTTGGAGAGACCCAGTACTTC.

The CDR3 is CAVQKYNEQFF. As DNA, the CDR3 is TGCGCCGTACAAAAATACAATGAGCAGTTCTTC. V and J are TRBV5-1 and TRBJ2-1; D is unclear. CDR1 and CDR2 (germline): SGHRS, YFSETQ. V was cut by 10 bases and J by 4 bases, with 9 bases left in between. The CDR3 sequence is 11 residues long.

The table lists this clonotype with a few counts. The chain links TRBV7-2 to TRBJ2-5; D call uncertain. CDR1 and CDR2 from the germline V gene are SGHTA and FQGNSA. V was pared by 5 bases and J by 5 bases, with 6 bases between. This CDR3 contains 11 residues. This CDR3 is CASSMRETQYF. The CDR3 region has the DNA TGTGCCAGCAGCATGCGGGAGACCCAGTACTTC.

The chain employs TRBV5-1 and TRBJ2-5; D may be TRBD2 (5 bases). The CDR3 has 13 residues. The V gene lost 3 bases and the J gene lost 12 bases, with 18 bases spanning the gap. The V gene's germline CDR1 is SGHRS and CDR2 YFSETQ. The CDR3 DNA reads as TGCGCCAGCAGCTCACCTCCGGAGGTTTCAGAGTACTTC. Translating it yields CASSSPPEVSEYF.

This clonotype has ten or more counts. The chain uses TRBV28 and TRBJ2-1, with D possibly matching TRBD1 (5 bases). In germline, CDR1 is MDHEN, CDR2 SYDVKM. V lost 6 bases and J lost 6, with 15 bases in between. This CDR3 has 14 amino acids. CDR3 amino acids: CASSYFWQGNEQFF. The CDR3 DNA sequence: TGTGCCAGCAGCTATTTTTGGCAGGGCAATGAGCAGTTCTTC. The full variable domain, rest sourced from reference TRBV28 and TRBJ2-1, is DVKVTQSSRYLVKRTGEKVFLECVQDMDHENMFWYRQDPGLGLRLIYFSYDVKMKEKGDIPEGYSVSREKKERFSLILESASTNQTSMYLCASSYFWQGNEQFFGPGTRLTVL.

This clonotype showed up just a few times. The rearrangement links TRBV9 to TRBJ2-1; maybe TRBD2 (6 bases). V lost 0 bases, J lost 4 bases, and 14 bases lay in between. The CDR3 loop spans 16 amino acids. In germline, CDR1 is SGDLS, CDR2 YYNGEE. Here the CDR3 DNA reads TGTGCCAGCAGCGTAGGGGCTAGCGACCGATACAATGAGCAGTTCTTC. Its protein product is CASSVGASDRYNEQFF.

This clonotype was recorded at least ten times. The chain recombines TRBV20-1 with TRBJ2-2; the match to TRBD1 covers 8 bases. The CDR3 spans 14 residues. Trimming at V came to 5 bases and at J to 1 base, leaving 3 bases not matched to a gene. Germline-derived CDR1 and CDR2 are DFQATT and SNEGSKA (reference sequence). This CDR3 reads CSAPGQGNTGELFF. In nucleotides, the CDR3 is TGCAGTGCTCCTGGACAGGGGAACACCGGGGAGCTGTTTTTT.

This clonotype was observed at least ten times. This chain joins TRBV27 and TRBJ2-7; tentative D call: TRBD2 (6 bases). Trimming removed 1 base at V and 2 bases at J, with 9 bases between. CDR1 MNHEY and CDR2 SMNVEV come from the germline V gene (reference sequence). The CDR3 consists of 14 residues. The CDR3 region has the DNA TGTGCCAGCAGTTTATACGGAGGGCCCTACGAGCAGTACTTC. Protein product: CASSLYGGPYEQYF.

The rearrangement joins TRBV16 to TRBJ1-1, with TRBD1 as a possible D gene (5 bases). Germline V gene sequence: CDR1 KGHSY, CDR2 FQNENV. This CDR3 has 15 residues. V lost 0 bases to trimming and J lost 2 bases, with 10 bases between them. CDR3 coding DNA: TGTGCCAGCAGCCAATCTGGCCAGGGAAACACTGAAGCTTTCTTT. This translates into CASSQSGQGNTEAFF.

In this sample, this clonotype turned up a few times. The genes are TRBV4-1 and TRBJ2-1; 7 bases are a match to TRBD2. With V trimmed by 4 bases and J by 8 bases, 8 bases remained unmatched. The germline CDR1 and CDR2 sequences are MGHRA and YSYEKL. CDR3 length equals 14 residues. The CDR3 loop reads CASSPGGLSHEQFF. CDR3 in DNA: TGCGCCAGCAGCCCGGGGGGTCTGTCTCATGAGCAGTTCTTC.

CDR3 DNA: TGCAGTGCTAGAGCTGGGGCGGGAGGGCCCGGGAAAGGTTTCAATGAGCAGTTCTTC. Residues: CSARAGAGGPGKGFNEQFF. V and J are TRBV20-1 and TRBJ2-1; TRBD2 matches 9 bases. The germline CDR1 and CDR2 sequences are DFQATT and SNEGSKA (reference sequence). This CDR3 spans 19 amino acids. V lost 1 base, J lost 6 bases, and 19 bases stayed unmatched.

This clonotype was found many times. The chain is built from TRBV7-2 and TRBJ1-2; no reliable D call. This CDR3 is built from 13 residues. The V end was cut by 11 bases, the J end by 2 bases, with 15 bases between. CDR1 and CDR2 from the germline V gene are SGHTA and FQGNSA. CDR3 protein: CAVRTARNYGYTF. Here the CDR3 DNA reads TGTGCCGTGAGGACGGCGAGAAACTATGGCTACACCTTC.

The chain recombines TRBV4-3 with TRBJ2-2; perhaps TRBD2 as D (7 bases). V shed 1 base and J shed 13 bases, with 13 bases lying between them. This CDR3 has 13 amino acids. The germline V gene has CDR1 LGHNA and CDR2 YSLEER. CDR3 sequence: CASSQGTGRALFF. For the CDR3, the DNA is TGCGCCAGCAGCCAAGGCACAGGGAGGGCGCTGTTTTTT.

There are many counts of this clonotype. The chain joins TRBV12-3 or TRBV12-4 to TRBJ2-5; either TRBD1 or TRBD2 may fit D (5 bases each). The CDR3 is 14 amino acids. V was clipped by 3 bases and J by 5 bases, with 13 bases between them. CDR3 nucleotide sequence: TGTGCCAGCAGTTTGGGGACCACCCGGGAGACCCAGTACTTC. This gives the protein CASSLGTTRETQYF.